The rows below give T cell receptor beta chains drawn from one sample of a study of blood T cell repertoires in COVID-19. Clones were read by immunoSEQ multiplex PCR, and TCRdb kept only the in-frame ones, dropping some. Of a few hundred thousand clones listed, about nine tenths are singletons. The sequencing sample was made of PBMCs or T cells enriched from blood (not recorded which). Receptors originate from a woman aged 25 to 45 who had recovered from COVID-19. CDR3s leave out the opening cysteine and the closing phenylalanine or tryptophan. D genes are given only for firm matches.

j_gene,v_gene,d_gene,CDR3aa
TRBJ1-2,TRBV5-6,.,ASSFLGDSYGYT
TRBJ1-2,TRBV30,.,AWSVRGAPQYGYT
TRBJ1-5,TRBV19,TRBD1,ASSIGQGAGQPQH
TRBJ1-5,TRBV7-2,TRBD1,ASSLQGQGLNQPQH
TRBJ2-7,TRBV19,TRBD2,ASSKRGESYEQY
TRBJ1-1,TRBV30,TRBD1,AWSVTGGGTEAF
TRBJ2-1,TRBV12-3/TRBV12-4,TRBD2,ASTTSTSGKGF
TRBJ1-1,TRBV5-4,TRBD1,ASSAGQGRTEAF
TRBJ1-2,TRBV9,.,ASSVDQGEYYT
TRBJ1-1,TRBV19,TRBD1,ASSIVPGQGEAF
TRBJ2-5,TRBV29-1,.,SAGHETQY
TRBJ1-1,TRBV6-5,.,ASSSRGSGIKAF
TRBJ1-2,TRBV30,TRBD1,AWGTGTGAHGYT
TRBJ2-7,TRBV4-1,.,ASSQAPSVSYEQY
TRBJ1-2,TRBV5-8,TRBD1,ASSLAQGDGYT
TRBJ1-6,TRBV19,TRBD1,ASSGGQGNSPLH
TRBJ2-1,TRBV5-6,TRBD2,ASSPDGTIGPNEQF
TRBJ1-6,TRBV4-2,TRBD1,ASSQVRGGQGNSPLH
TRBJ1-3,TRBV19,.,ASSTQTESGNTIY
TRBJ1-1,TRBV10-3,.,AISYREMNTEAF
TRBJ2-5,TRBV7-8,.,ASSPYRVGAAAEETQY
TRBJ1-2,TRBV10-1,TRBD1,ASSGQGAFNYGYT